This entry lists 11 T cell receptor beta chains sequenced from one sample in a study of OX40 agonist ivuxolimab in advanced cancers. The repertoire was sequenced with immunoSEQ multiplex PCR; TCRdb's copy has only in-frame clones and lacks some. This table has tens of thousands of clones, 81% appearing once. Here the sequenced sample was CD4+ or CD8+ T cells sorted from blood, taken in a trial of the OX40 agonist ivuxolimab. Receptor source: an adult with an advanced solid tumor such as melanoma, head and neck, liver or kidney cancer.

The CDR3 DNA sequence: TGCGCCAGCAGCCAAGACGGAAGGGGAGGGTACGAGCAGTACTTC. This codes for CASSQDGRGGYEQYF. This chain connects TRBV4-3 to TRBJ2-7; 7 bases match TRBD2. Germline lookup yields CDR1 LGHNA and CDR2 YSLEER. Trimming took 0 bases from V and 4 from J; bases not matched to a gene: 6. This CDR3 spans 15 amino acids.

This clone was seen a handful of times. The chain uses TRBV28 and TRBJ2-1; no definite D call. The CDR3 is made up of 14 amino acids. Trimming cost V 2 bases and J 7 bases, with 12 bases left between them. Germline V gene lookup returns CDR1 MDHEN and CDR2 SYDVKM. The CDR3 bases are TGTGCCAGCAGTTTAACCCCGGTGTGGAATGAGCAGTTCTTC. As protein: CASSLTPVWNEQFF.

The chain uses TRBV5-1 and TRBJ1-1, with 12 bases lining up with TRBD1. V lost 3 bases to trimming and J lost 7 bases; unmatched junction nucleotides: 19. Per the germline V gene, CDR1 is SGHRS and CDR2 is YFSETQ. The CDR3 runs to 19 residues. DNA for the CDR3: TGCGCCAGCAGCTCGACTCCGGGACAGGGGGCCGGTTTTGGTAGTGAAGCTTTCTTT. It translates to CASSSTPGQGAGFGSEAFF.

This rearrangement joins TRBV18 to TRBJ1-2; D is ambiguous. The germline gives CDR1 KGHSH, CDR2 LQKENI. Trimming took 4 bases from V and 2 from J, leaving 8 bases between them. There are 13 residues in the CDR3. The CDR3 protein is CASSQTENYGYTF. CDR3 coding DNA: TGTGCCAGCTCACAGACGGAAAACTATGGCTACACCTTC.

The V gene is TRBV5-1, the J gene TRBJ1-4; 8 nucleotides align to TRBD1. This CDR3 region has 14 residues. Germline lookup yields CDR1 SGHRS and CDR2 YFSETQ. The V gene end was trimmed by 2 bases and the J gene end by 8 bases; junction bases not matched to a gene: 5. The CDR3 protein is CASSFQGAEEKLFF. CDR3 nucleotides: TGCGCCAGCAGCTTTCAGGGGGCAGAGGAAAAACTGTTTTTT.

The V and J genes are TRBV19 and TRBJ1-2; a possible D gene is TRBD1 (5 bases). V shed 6 bases and J shed 4 bases, with 12 bases lying between them. This CDR3 has 13 residues. Germline lookup yields CDR1 LNHDA and CDR2 SQIVND (reference sequence). DNA of the CDR3: TGTGCCAGTAGCTGGGGCGAAGGCTATGGCTACACCTTC. This codes for CASSWGEGYGYTF.

The chain is built from TRBV9 and TRBJ2-1; no reliable D call. Germline V gene data show CDR1 as SGDLS and CDR2 as YYNGEE. The CDR3 is 14 amino acids. Trimming removed 0 bases at V and 7 bases at J, with 11 bases between. DNA of the CDR3: TGTGCCAGCAGCGTAGAGATGGGATTGAATGAGCAGTTCTTC. This sequence encodes CASSVEMGLNEQFF.

The chain combines TRBV5-1 with TRBJ2-5; possible D gene TRBD2, 7 bases. Trimming removed 0 bases at V and 5 bases at J, with 17 bases between. Looked up from germline, CDR1 is SGHRS and CDR2 is YFSETQ. The CDR3 consists of 16 residues. In DNA form, the CDR3 reads TGCGCCAGCAGCTTGGACACTGCGGGGGCCTGGGAGACCCAGTACTTC. Its protein product is CASSLDTAGAWETQYF.

Points on this clone: One junction end does not reproduce the germline sequence, and a read error may be involved. The sample carries other DNA sequences with the same CDR3. V is TRBV19 and J is TRBJ2-7, with 8 positions matching TRBD1. The CDR3 consists of 15 residues. CDR1 and CDR2 from the germline V gene are LNHDA and SQIVND (reference sequence). The CDR3 sequence: CASSSTGTGGYEQYF. The CDR3 region has the DNA TGTGCTAGTAGTAGTACCGGGACAGGAGGATACGAGCAGTACTTC. Supplemented by reference TRBV19 and TRBJ2-7, the full variable domain reads DGGITQSPKYLFRKEGQNVTLSCEQNLNHDAMYWYRQDPGQGLRLIYYSQIVNDFQKGDIAEGYSVSREKKESFPLTVTSAQKNPTAFYLCASSSTGTGGYEQYFGPGTRLTVT.

The V and J genes are TRBV7-2 and TRBJ1-4, with D possibly matching TRBD1 (6 bases). This CDR3 has 12 residues. CDR1 is SGHTA, CDR2 FQGNSA, per germline. The V gene lost 5 bases and the J gene lost 12 bases, with 13 bases spanning the gap. Here the CDR3 reads CASSPSQGQLFF. The CDR3 DNA reads TGTGCCAGCAGCCCGTCACAGGGACAACTGTTTTTT. Combining the CDR3 with reference TRBV7-2 and TRBJ1-4 gives the whole variable domain GAGVSQSPSNKVTEKGKDVELRCDPISGHTALYWYRQSLGQGLEFLIYFQGNSAPDKSGLPSDRFSAERTGGSVSTLTIQRTQQEDSAVYLCASSPSQGQLFFGSGTQLSVL.

The count of this clone is one. The chain links TRBV12-5 to TRBJ2-7, with 8 bases aligning to TRBD1. Germline V CDR1 and CDR2: LGHNT, FRNRAP. The CDR3 has 14 residues. The ends lost 7 bases at V and 3 bases at J; junction bases unmatched: 8. The CDR3 nucleotides are TGTGCTAGTGCCCAGGACAGGGTAGGCTACGAGCAGTACTTC. Amino acids: CASAQDRVGYEQYF.